Listed below are T cell receptor beta chains from one sample, sequenced in a study of T cells in Graves' hyperthyroidism and ophthalmopathy. Via MiXCR, TCRdb re-called the multiplex PCR reads, giving one row per CDR3 protein. Among about 740,000 distinct CDR3 sequences listed, roughly 15% were seen once. The source material was blood. These receptors were taken from a woman under 30 with Graves' hyperthyroidism. Both conserved end residues are part of each CDR3. The D gene is left open where the match is weak. Only part of the rows carry a size: once, few, many, or a class if the clone is expanded.

J	D	size	V	DNA	CDR3
TRBJ1-2	NA	many	TRBV11-2	TGTGCCAGCAGCCCCTCCCCCCTTTCAACAGTTTTCTATGGCTACACCTTC	CASSPSPLSTVFYGYTF
TRBJ2-5	NA	many	TRBV11-3	TGTGCCAGCAGCTTATTAGGGCGAGACCCGTTCTTC	CASSLLGRDPFF
TRBJ2-1	TRBD2	many	TRBV4-1	TGCGCCAGCAGACCAAGGACTAGCGGTTACAATGAGCAGTTCTTC	CASRPRTSGYNEQFF
TRBJ2-1	NA	NA	TRBV20-1	TGCAGTGCTAGAGACTTTTTACTAGAGGATGAGCAGTTCTTC	CSARDFLLEDEQFF
TRBJ2-3	TRBD2	NA	TRBV27	TGTGCCAGCAGTTTATCGACGGGAGGGACAGATACGCAGTATTTT	CASSLSTGGTDTQYF
TRBJ2-2	TRBD2	few	TRBV12-3/TRBV12-4	TGTGCCAGCAGTTTAGGACGGGAGGCCGGGGAGCTGTTTTTT	CASSLGREAGELFF
TRBJ2-2	TRBD1	once	TRBV6-2/TRBV6-3	TGTGCCAGCAGTTACCCCCTATACCCCGACAGGGGACACACCGGGGAGCTGCTTTTT	CASSYPLYPDRGHTGELLF
TRBJ2-7	TRBD1	many	TRBV7-8	TGTGCCAGCAGCACATCCGGGACAGGGACCTACGAGCAGTACTTC	CASSTSGTGTYEQYF
TRBJ1-2	TRBD1	many	TRBV2	TGTGCCAGCAGGGAGACAGGGGACCTAGCCCATGGCTACACCTTC	CASRETGDLAHGYTF
TRBJ2-2	TRBD1	NA	TRBV7-6	TGTGCCAGCAGCTCCCGACAGGGGGGGAACACCGGGGAGCTGTTTTTT	CASSSRQGGNTGELFF
TRBJ1-5	NA	few	TRBV20-1	TGCAGTGCTCCCACTCGACAGTATAGCAATCAGCCCCAGCATTTT	CSAPTRQYSNQPQHF
TRBJ1-2	NA	NA	TRBV5-1	TGCGCCAGCAATCTCGGGACATCAGGAGGCTACACCTTC	CASNLGTSGGYTF
TRBJ2-1	TRBD2	many	TRBV20-1	TGCAGTGCCGACGGGACTAGCGGAGGCTACAATGAGCAGTTCTTC	CSADGTSGGYNEQFF
TRBJ2-6	NA	NA	TRBV6-1	TGTGCCAGCAAAACCAGCTCTGGGGCCAACGTCCTGACTTTC	CASKTSSGANVLTF
TRBJ2-7	NA	many	TRBV15	TGTGCCACCAGCAGAGATCCTGATAGCGAGACCCCCGAGCAGTACTTC	CATSRDPDSETPEQYF
TRBJ2-7	TRBD1	many	TRBV18	TGTGCCAGCTCCATGACAGGGTTAGCCTACGAGCAGTACTTC	CASSMTGLAYEQYF
TRBJ2-3	NA	many	TRBV7-2	TGTGCCAGCAGCTTCGAAATGGGACGTCCAGATACGCAGTATTTT	CASSFEMGRPDTQYF
TRBJ2-5	NA	few	TRBV19	TGTGCCAGTACGCCGGGGCAGAAGGGAGAGACCCAGTACTTC	CASTPGQKGETQYF
TRBJ2-1	NA	NA	TRBV2	TGTGCCAGCACTATGACAGCTGCGGAGCAGTTCTTC	CASTMTAAEQFF
TRBJ1-1	NA	many	TRBV28	TGTGCCAGCAGTTTACAATGGGGGAACACTGAAGCTTTCTTT	CASSLQWGNTEAFF
TRBJ2-1	NA	NA	TRBV5-1	TGCGCCAGCCGATTTGACGACGTAATGATCGCCAATGAGCAGTTCTTC	CASRFDDVMIANEQFF
TRBJ1-2	NA	many	TRBV30	TGTGCCTGGAGCCTCGGGCACGGCTACACCTTC	CAWSLGHGYTF
TRBJ2-1	NA	many	TRBV11-3	TGTGCCAGCAGCTCCGACTCGACAGGCACATTAAGGCTACTTTACAATGAGCAGTTCTTC	CASSSDSTGTLRLLYNEQFF
TRBJ1-6	TRBD1	NA	TRBV11-2	TGCGCCAGCAGCTTGGGGGGGGGACAGGCATACTATAATTCACCCCTCCACTTT	CASSLGGGQAYYNSPLHF
TRBJ2-6	NA	NA	TRBV3-1	TGTGCCAGCAGCCAAGAAAACGGTGACGTCCTGACTTTC	CASSQENGDVLTF
TRBJ1-1	NA	many	TRBV7-9	TGTGCCAGCAGCTTAGAACTATACAAAATTGAAGCTTTCTTT	CASSLELYKIEAFF
TRBJ1-1	NA	few	TRBV6-5	TGTGCCAGCAGTTACCCCGGAGATGAAGCTTTCTTT	CASSYPGDEAFF
TRBJ2-7	TRBD1	many	TRBV6-5	TGTGCCAGCAGTTACCGGACAGGGGGAACCTACGAGCAGTACTTC	CASSYRTGGTYEQYF
TRBJ2-1	TRBD2	many	TRBV2	TGTGCCAGCATCCGATACCCCGGGAGCGGGATTGGGAGTAATGAGCAGTTCTTC	CASIRYPGSGIGSNEQFF
TRBJ2-1	TRBD2	NA	TRBV27	TGTGCCAGCAGTGAAGCGGGAGGGTACAATGAGCAGTTCTTC	CASSEAGGYNEQFF
TRBJ2-1	NA	NA	TRBV4-2	TGTGCCAGCAGCCAAGCTCCGGGGACAAGTGGGTTCTTC	CASSQAPGTSGFF
TRBJ1-4	NA	few	TRBV7-9	TGTGCCAGCAGCTTGTCCGGGGCCGATGAAAAACTGTTTTTT	CASSLSGADEKLFF
TRBJ2-1	TRBD2	NA	TRBV7-3	TGTGCCAGCAGCCAAGTTTCAGCGGGAGGAAAGTATGAGCAGTTCTTC	CASSQVSAGGKYEQFF
TRBJ1-4	NA	many	TRBV4-3	TGCGCCAGCAGCCAAGGGACAGCAACTAATGAAAAACTGTTTTTT	CASSQGTATNEKLFF
TRBJ1-1	NA	NA	TRBV18	TGTGCCAGCTCCCCCCCTGTGACACCCAACACTGAAGCTTTCTTT	CASSPPVTPNTEAFF
TRBJ2-2	NA	few	TRBV7-9	TGTGCCAGGAGGATCGACACCGGGGAGCTGTTTTTT	CARRIDTGELFF
TRBJ1-2	TRBD1	many	TRBV27	TGTGCCAGCAGTTTCCTTGCCGGGACAGGGGTTTATGGCTACACCTTC	CASSFLAGTGVYGYTF
TRBJ1-6	NA	NA	TRBV6-5	TGTGCCAGCAGTTACTCACCCCTCGTAGGGAATTCACCCCTCCACTTT	CASSYSPLVGNSPLHF
TRBJ1-1	TRBD1	many	TRBV19	TGTGCCAGCAGGACAGGGGAAGGCACTGAAGCTTTCTTT	CASRTGEGTEAFF
TRBJ2-3	NA	many	TRBV14	TGTGCCAGCAGCCAAGGATTGACTACCTACACAGATACGCAGTATTTT	CASSQGLTTYTDTQYF
TRBJ1-6	NA	NA	TRBV2	TGTGCCAGCAGTGTGCGGGGGGACAATTCACCCCTCCACTTT	CASSVRGDNSPLHF
TRBJ1-5	TRBD1	NA	TRBV28	TGTGCCAGCAGTTTAAGACAGGGGGCTAATCAGCCCCAGCATTTT	CASSLRQGANQPQHF
TRBJ1-1	NA	NA	TRBV18	TGTGCCAGCTCACCACTCGAACAAAAACCAACAGGGTCTAACACTGAAGCTTTCTTT	CASSPLEQKPTGSNTEAFF
TRBJ1-1	NA	many	TRBV3-1	TGTGCCAGCAGCCAAGGCCAGGCAGGGGACGGTTTCTTT	CASSQGQAGDGFF
TRBJ2-2	TRBD2	many	TRBV7-2	TGTGCCAGCAGCTTAGTTTTGACTAGCGGGAGCGTCGGGGAGCTGTTTTTT	CASSLVLTSGSVGELFF
TRBJ2-1	NA	few	TRBV6-2/TRBV6-3	TGTGCCAGCAGCCGTCTACTCGTAACCTACAATGAGCAGTTCTTC	CASSRLLVTYNEQFF
TRBJ2-7	TRBD1	many	TRBV12-3/TRBV12-4	TGTGCCAGCAGGAAGGGACAGTCCTCCTACGAGCAGTACTTC	CASRKGQSSYEQYF
TRBJ1-1	NA	many	TRBV6-1	TGTGCCAGCAGTGAAGGGGGATGGGGATGGGCAGGTCCGAACACTGAAGCTTTCTTT	CASSEGGWGWAGPNTEAFF
TRBJ2-3	NA	NA	TRBV28	TGTGCCAGCAGTTCCCGAACGACAGTGGGACTTCCACATACGCAGTATTTT	CASSSRTTVGLPHTQYF
TRBJ2-3	TRBD2	NA	TRBV7-8	TGTGCCAGCAGCTTAGCGCGCGTTCTAGCGGGCCCTAGGGACAATACGCAGTATTTT	CASSLARVLAGPRDNTQYF
TRBJ1-4	NA	NA	TRBV7-9	TGTGCCAGCAGCGAAATCCGCCCAACTAATGAAAAACTGTTTTTT	CASSEIRPTNEKLFF
TRBJ1-5	NA	many	TRBV27	TGTGCCAGCAGTTTACAGGTTTATCAGCCCCAGCATTTT	CASSLQVYQPQHF
TRBJ2-1	TRBD2	NA	TRBV9	TGTGCCAGCAGCCCCGGGACTAGCCCGGATCGCTCCTACGAGCAGTTCTTC	CASSPGTSPDRSYEQFF